The 2 T cell receptor beta chains below were found in one sample sequenced in a study of blood T cells in healthy people across ages (dated by TCRdb to the mid-2010s). Library construction relied on 5' RACE. For sequencing, an Illumina HiSeq 2500 was employed. A second PCR of roughly 7 to 11 cycles was performed with a sample-barcoded 5' primer and a J-beta primer mix. The public reads were reanalyzed by TCRdb: fastp trimming at Q25, MiXCR alignment, in-frame beta chains only. Here each entry gathers all rows of one CDR3 protein and keeps the most common genes and DNA. This sample gives about 640,000 distinct CDR3 sequences in total; 40% to 50% of them show up just once. The top ten hold 30% of the sample. The specimen sequenced was blood. The receptors stem from a man older than 75 in good health.

The chain uses TRBV7-2 and TRBJ2-5; D is undetermined. The CDR3 is made up of 16 amino acids. V shed 1 base and J shed 5 bases, with 17 bases lying between them. Germline CDR1 and CDR2: SGHTA and FQGNSA. CDR3 loop: CASSLDPSWVQETQYF. Here the CDR3 DNA reads TGTGCCAGCAGCTTAGATCCAAGCTGGGTCCAGGAGACCCAGTACTTC. The full variable domain, in which reference TRBV7-2 and TRBJ2-5 provide the parts outside the CDR3, is GAGVSQSPSNKVTEKGKDVELRCDPISGHTALYWYRQSLGQGLEFLIYFQGNSAPDKSGLPSDRFSAERTGGSVSTLTIQRTQQEDSAVYLCASSLDPSWVQETQYFGPGTRLLVL.

The chain links TRBV20-1 to TRBJ2-5, with D tentatively TRBD1 (6 bases). CDR1 DFQATT and CDR2 SNEGSKA come from the germline V gene (reference sequence). The V gene lost 2 bases and the J gene lost 5 bases, with 6 bases spanning the gap. The CDR3 loop spans 11 amino acids. CDR3 in amino acids: CSARQGETQYF. The CDR3 DNA reads as TGCAGTGCTAGACAGGGGGAGACCCAGTACTTC.